A single sample gave rise to the 20 T cell receptor beta chains below, sequenced in a study of early stage breast cancer tumors. Some clones are missing from TCRdb's copy, which holds only in-frame ones; the method was immunoSEQ multiplex PCR. The repertoire includes some 47,000 clones, 65% to 90% of them detected once, and 1.1% to 1.5% sits in the top ten. The sample consisted of blood. These receptors were collected from a person aged 50 to 59 with breast cancer.

This chain connects TRBV10-2 to TRBJ2-7; no clear D. CDR3 size: 14 residues. V lost 3 bases and J 3 bases, leaving 12 bases between the germline ends. The germline V gene has CDR1 WSHSY and CDR2 SAAADI. DNA of the CDR3: TGCGCCAGCAGTGAAATTGCGGCCGGCTACGAGCAGTACTTC. This codes for CASSEIAAGYEQYF.

The table lists this clone with a few counts. The chain links TRBV7-9 to TRBJ1-2; D is uncertain. The CDR3 covers 11 residues. Looked up from germline, CDR1 is SEHNR and CDR2 is FQNEAQ (reference sequence). Here the CDR3 reads CSDGSLEGYTF. In DNA, the CDR3 is TGTTCGGACGGATCACTTGAAGGCTACACCTTC.

The CDR3 spells CASSQDRQGAWARYTF. CDR3 bases: TGCGCCAGCAGCCAAGATCGCCAGGGTGCATGGGCCCGCTACACCTTC. The genes are TRBV4-1 and TRBJ1-2, with a possible D match to TRBD1 (5 bases). The germline V gene encodes CDR1 MGHRA and CDR2 YSYEKL. The V end was cut by 0 bases, the J end by 9 bases, with 20 bases between. This CDR3 has 16 amino acids.

This chain connects TRBV6-1 to TRBJ2-3; no firm D call. Germline values: CDR1 MNHNS, CDR2 SASEGT. V lost 7 bases to trimming and J lost 0 bases, with 11 bases between them. CDR3 length: 14 residues. Here the CDR3 reads CASKAQSSTDTQYF. Written as DNA, the CDR3 is TGTGCCAGCAAAGCGCAGTCTAGCACAGATACGCAGTATTTT.

V gene TRBV4-3 combines with J gene TRBJ1-6, with a weak D call TRBD1 (5 bases). Germline V gene sequence: CDR1 LGHNA, CDR2 YSLEER. The CDR3 loop spans 18 amino acids. V lost 0 bases, J lost 7 bases, and 19 bases lay in between. CDR3 amino acids: CASSQDGEGLGANSPLHF. The CDR3 DNA reads as TGCGCCAGCAGCCAAGATGGGGAGGGTCTTGGGGCCAATTCACCCCTCCACTTT.

V usage is TRBV5-1 and J usage is TRBJ2-2; tentatively, D is TRBD1 (6 bases). V lost 3 bases and J 8 bases, leaving 11 bases between the germline ends. Germline CDR1 SGHRS, CDR2 YFSETQ. This CDR3 contains 13 residues. The CDR3 here is CASSSGVSGELFF. Written as DNA, the CDR3 is TGCGCCAGCAGCTCAGGGGTGTCTGGGGAGCTGTTTTTT. Full variable domain (rest looked up from reference TRBV5-1 and TRBJ2-2): KAGVTQTPRYLIKTRGQQVTLSCSPISGHRSVSWYQQTPGQGLQFLFEYFSETQRNKGNFPGRFSGRQFSNSRSEMNVSTLELGDSALYLCASSSGVSGELFFGEGSRLTVL.

The J gene is TRBJ2-3, the V gene TRBV5-1; the D gene is possibly TRBD2 (6 bases). The CDR3 runs to 13 residues. CDR1 SGHRS and CDR2 YFSETQ come from the germline V gene. V lost 2 bases and J lost 6, with 10 bases in between. CDR3 DNA sequence: TGCGCCAGCAGCTTCCGTGGGGGGGATACGCAGTATTTT. Protein product: CASSFRGGDTQYF.

This clone was picked up one time. V gene TRBV6-5 combines with J gene TRBJ2-7; D may be TRBD1 (6 bases). V lost 0 bases and J lost 0, with 12 bases in between. There are 16 residues in the CDR3. Per the germline V gene, CDR1 is MNHEY and CDR2 is SVGAGI. The CDR3 loop is CASSYSAGASSYEQYF. The CDR3 DNA follows: TGTGCCAGCAGTTACTCCGCAGGGGCGAGCTCCTACGAGCAGTACTTC.

CDR3 in amino acids: CASSQDPAANTEAFF. The CDR3 DNA sequence: TGCGCCAGCAGCCAAGATCCCGCGGCGAACACTGAAGCTTTCTTT. The chain links TRBV4-1 to TRBJ1-1; D uncertain. CDR1 is MGHRA, CDR2 YSYEKL, per germline. The V and J ends lost 0 bases and 1 base respectively, with 9 bases between them. This CDR3 has 15 residues.

The V and J genes are TRBV27 and TRBJ1-2; TRBD1 might be the D (5 bases). Germline V CDR1 and CDR2: MNHEY, SMNVEV (reference sequence). There are 15 residues in the CDR3. Trimming shortened V by 3 bases and J by 7 bases, and 18 bases separated the two germline ends. The CDR3, as DNA: TGTGCCAGCAGTTTTCATTCAGGGCAAGGAGGTGGCTACACCTTC. This translates into CASSFHSGQGGGYTF.

V is TRBV2 and J is TRBJ2-5, with D unresolved. The J call is doubtful: the DNA matches TRBJ2-7 better. This CDR3 is built from 12 residues. The germline CDR1 and CDR2 sequences are SNHLY and FYNNEI. CDR3 loop: CASTMMANEQYF. The CDR3 DNA sequence: TGTGCCAGCACTATGATGGCCAACGAGCAGTACTTC.

The chain couples TRBV4-3 to TRBJ2-1, with 12 bases lining up with TRBD2. This CDR3 has 17 residues. Germline trimming cut 4 bases from V and 7 bases from J; bases unmatched to any gene: 11. Germline V gene lookup returns CDR1 LGHNA and CDR2 YSLEER. The CDR3 here is CASSPLLTSGSSNEQFF. CDR3 in DNA: TGCGCCAGCAGCCCCCTTTTGACTAGCGGGAGTAGTAATGAGCAGTTCTTC.

The rearrangement joins TRBV2 to TRBJ2-2; no firm D call. V lost 4 bases to trimming and J lost 7 bases, with 13 bases between them. CDR3 length: 14 residues. Germline-derived CDR1 and CDR2 are SNHLY and FYNNEI. This CDR3 is CASSVRTVGGELFF. The DNA for the CDR3 is TGTGCCAGCAGTGTTCGTACGGTCGGCGGGGAGCTGTTTTTT.

The gene calls are TRBV5-6 and TRBJ2-7; unclear D gene. The germline gives CDR1 SGHDT, CDR2 YYEEEE. The length of the CDR3 is 14 residues. Trimming took 3 bases from V and 7 from J, leaving 17 bases between them. The CDR3 DNA sequence: TGTGCCAGCAGCTGGCCGCCCAGCGAAAGAGAGCAGTACTTC. It yields the protein CASSWPPSEREQYF.

The V and J genes are TRBV6-5 and TRBJ1-5, with TRBD1 matching 7 bases. CDR1 and CDR2 (germline): MNHEY, SVGAGI. The V segment lost 6 bases and the J segment 7 bases; nucleotides outside the gene matches: 6. The CDR3 extends over 13 amino acids. CDR3 DNA sequence: TGTGCCAGCAGCACGGACAGGTTACAGCCCCAGCATTTT. It translates to CASSTDRLQPQHF.

The rearrangement links TRBV19 to TRBJ2-7, with 7 nucleotides matching TRBD2. Per the germline V gene, CDR1 is LNHDA and CDR2 is SQIVND (reference sequence). The V and J ends lost 6 bases and 6 bases, in that order; junction bases with no gene match: 20. The CDR3 covers 17 residues. The CDR3: CASRNIRGGKGMREQYF. The CDR3 DNA reads TGTGCCAGTAGAAACATCCGGGGAGGGAAAGGGATGCGCGAGCAGTACTTC.

This chain connects TRBV28 to TRBJ1-5; the match to TRBD1 covers 7 bases. This CDR3 has 12 residues. Germline loops: CDR1 MDHEN, CDR2 SYDVKM. V was pared by 5 bases and J by 6 bases, with 1 base of the junction left unmatched. The CDR3 bases are TGTGCCAGCAGTCCAGGGGGTCAGCCCCAGCATTTT. Translating it yields CASSPGGQPQHF.

The V call is TRBV5-1, the J call TRBJ2-5, with D perhaps being TRBD1 or TRBD2 (5 bases each). The V gene's germline CDR1 is SGHRS and CDR2 YFSETQ. The CDR3 covers 14 residues. V was trimmed by 5 bases and J by 5 bases, leaving 16 bases between them. The DNA for the CDR3 is TGCGCCAGCAGTTCGACTGGGGGATTGGAGACCCAGTACTTC. It codes for CASSSTGGLETQYF.

This chain connects TRBV7-3 to TRBJ1-1; D is unclear. The CDR3 has 16 amino acids. The V and J ends lost 2 bases and 1 base respectively, with 14 bases between them. Per germline, CDR1 SGHTA and CDR2 FQGTGA. CDR3: CASSLGVSGGNTEAFF. CDR3 nucleotides: TGTGCCAGCAGCTTAGGGGTTTCTGGAGGGAACACTGAAGCTTTCTTT. Full variable domain (missing parts from reference TRBV7-3 and TRBJ1-1): GAGVSQTPSNKVTEKGKYVELRCDPISGHTALYWYRQSLGQGPEFLIYFQGTGAADDSGLPNDRFFAVRPEGSVSTLKIQRTERGDSAVYLCASSLGVSGGNTEAFFGQGTRLTVV.

The chain couples TRBV9 to TRBJ1-2; D gene ambiguous. Trimming left V 5 bases short and J 6 bases short, with 17 bases between. Germline V gene lookup returns CDR1 SGDLS and CDR2 YYNGEE. The CDR3 spans 14 residues. The CDR3 nucleotides are TGTGCCAGCAGAGGTAGCTGGGTGGGTGATGGCTACACCTTC. The encoded protein is CASRGSWVGDGYTF.